This T cell receptor (beta chain) derives from a study of OX40 agonist ivuxolimab in advanced cancers. Study context: It was ivuxolimab, an agonistic anti-OX40 (CD134) antibody, that patients were treated with. Patients enrolled in dose escalation were diagnosed with hepatocellular carcinoma, melanoma, renal cell or head and neck cancer.

The data were produced by immunoSEQ multiplex PCR, yet TCRdb's version contains in-frame clones alone and is incomplete. The sample has 70,000 to 80,000 clones; around 80% are singletons. With respect to this clone: The antigen is unknown.

Germline CDR1 is SNHLY and CDR2 is FYNNEI. The CDR3 has 14 amino acids. Trimming stripped 7 bases from V and 8 bases from J, with 20 bases between. Study observations and caveats: A proportion of nonresponders additionally exhibited low normalized T-cell clonal expansion. Clones of CD4+ and CD8+ blood T cells grew by week 6 at doses of 0.1 to 3.0 mg/kg.

This TCR came from an adult with an advanced solid tumor such as melanoma, head and neck, liver or kidney cancer. The rearrangement uses TRBV2 and TRBJ1-2; unclear D gene. Here the sequenced sample was CD4+ or CD8+ T cells sorted from blood, taken in a trial of the OX40 agonist ivuxolimab. The CDR3 DNA is TGTGCCAGCATCTCCCCTGGCAGTCCCCGCGGCTACACCTTC. This sequence encodes CASISPGSPRGYTF. The full variable domain, in which reference TRBV2 and TRBJ1-2 provide the parts outside the CDR3, is EPEVTQTPSHQVTQMGQEVILRCVPISNHLYFYWYRQILGQKVEFLVSFYNNEISEKSEIFDDQFSVERPDGSNFTLKIRSTKLEDSAMYFCASISPGSPRGYTFGSGTRLTVV.